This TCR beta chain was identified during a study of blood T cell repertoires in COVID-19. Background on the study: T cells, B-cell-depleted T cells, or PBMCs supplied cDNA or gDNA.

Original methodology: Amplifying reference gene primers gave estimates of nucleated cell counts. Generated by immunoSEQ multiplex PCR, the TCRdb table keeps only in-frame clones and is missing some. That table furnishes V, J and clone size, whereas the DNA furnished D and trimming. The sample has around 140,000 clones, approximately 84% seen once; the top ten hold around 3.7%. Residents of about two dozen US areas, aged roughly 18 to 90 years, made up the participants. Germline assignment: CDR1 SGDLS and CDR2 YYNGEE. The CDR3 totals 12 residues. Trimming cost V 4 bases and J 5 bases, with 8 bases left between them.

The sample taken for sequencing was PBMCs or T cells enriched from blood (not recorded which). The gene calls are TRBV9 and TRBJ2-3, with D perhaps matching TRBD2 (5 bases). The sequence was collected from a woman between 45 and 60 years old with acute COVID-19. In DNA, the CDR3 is TGTGCCAGCAGCCAGAGGGAAGATACGCAGTATTTT. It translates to CASSQREDTQYF.